This TCR beta chain was documented in a study of CD8+ T cells in alopecia areata. CDR1 and CDR2 from the germline V gene are ENHRY and SYGVKD. V lost 6 bases to trimming and J lost 5 bases, with 14 bases between them. The CDR3 spans 13 residues. Reverse transcribed after extraction, RNA yielded cDNA as the sequencing template. The protocol was immunoSEQ multiplex PCR, while the TCRdb copy is restricted to in-frame clones and leaves out a portion. Of more than 200,000 clones detected, 67% appear once; the ten largest clones hold more than 0.95%. This clone was seen a few times. The antigen remains undetermined. Study-level findings and limits: Scalp sequencing also captures normal skin's resident alphabeta T cells.

The receptor was derived from a human donor with alopecia areata. Here the sequenced sample was CD4+ T cells sorted from blood, taken at week 0. J is TRBJ2-7 and V is TRBV10-3, with D maybe TRBD2 (6 bases). CDR3 loop: CAIRKETRHEQYF. DNA of the CDR3: TGTGCCATCAGGAAAGAGACTAGGCACGAGCAGTACTTC.